This T cell receptor (beta chain) emerged from a study of blood T cell repertoires in COVID-19. The trim removed 2 bases at V and 6 bases at J, leaving 6 bases unmatched. This CDR3 contains 15 residues. Germline-derived CDR1 and CDR2 are MRHNA and SNTAGT. Sequenced by immunoSEQ multiplex PCR; TCRdb stores in-frame clones only, minus some. The sample records roughly 280,000 clones, around nine tenths being singletons. The chain couples TRBV6-4 to TRBJ2-2, with 7 nucleotides matching TRBD2. The sequencing input was peripheral blood. The origin of this receptor is a woman in her 30s with COVID-19, enrolled during active disease. DNA for the CDR3: TGTGCCAGCAGTGACAGCGCGGGAGTAGCCGGGGAGCTGTTTTTT. It is translated as CASSDSAGVAGELFF.